This TCR beta chain originates from a study of blood T cells in healthy people across ages. The germline gives CDR1 MGHRA, CDR2 YSYEKL. This CDR3 is 14 amino acids long. Study-level findings and limits: Diversity estimates drawn from one million T cells were deemed underestimates. Changes seen in expanded clonotypes were possibly confounded by donor CMV status left unknown. The recorded TCR beta diversity per million T cells decreased in a roughly linear manner with age. Compared with aged donors, long-lived donors showed fewer expanded clones, suggesting selection.

Primers used in a second PCR of about 7 to 12 cycles were a sample-barcoded 5' primer and a J-beta primer mix. TCRdb fed the 5' RACE reads into MiXCR, producing one record per CDR3 protein. The sample contains around 1,900,000 distinct CDR3 sequences, 39% of which appear only once. Remarks on this clonotype: Its target is not known.

This sequence originates from a human donor in good health. What was sequenced was blood. The rearrangement joins TRBV4-1 to TRBJ2-4; 9 positions match TRBD1. Near its end, the DNA agrees better with TRBJ2-7, so the J call may be wrong. CDR3 sequence: CASSQRDRAYEQYF. For the CDR3, the DNA is TGCGCCAGCAGCCAACGGGACAGGGCCTACGAGCAGTACTTC.